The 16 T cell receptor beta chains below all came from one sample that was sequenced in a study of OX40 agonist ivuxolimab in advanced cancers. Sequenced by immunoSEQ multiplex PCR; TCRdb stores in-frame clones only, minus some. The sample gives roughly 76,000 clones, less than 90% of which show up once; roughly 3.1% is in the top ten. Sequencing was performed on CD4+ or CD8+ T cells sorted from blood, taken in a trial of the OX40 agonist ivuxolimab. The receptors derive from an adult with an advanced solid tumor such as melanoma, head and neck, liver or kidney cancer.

CDR3 sequence (DNA): TGTGCCAGCTGTATGGGATATGGAAACACCATATATTTT. Translation gives CASCMGYGNTIYF. V usage is TRBV28 and J usage is TRBJ1-3; D is unclear. This CDR3 region has 13 residues. Germline values: CDR1 MDHEN, CDR2 SYDVKM. Trimming shortened V by 8 bases and J by 3 bases, and 11 bases separated the two germline ends.

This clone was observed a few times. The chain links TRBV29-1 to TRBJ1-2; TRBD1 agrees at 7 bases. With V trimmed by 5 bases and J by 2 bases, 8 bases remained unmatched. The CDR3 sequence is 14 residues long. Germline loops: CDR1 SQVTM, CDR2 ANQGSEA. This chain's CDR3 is CSVRQDRVNYGYTF. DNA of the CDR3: TGCAGCGTTAGACAAGACAGGGTAAACTATGGCTACACCTTC.

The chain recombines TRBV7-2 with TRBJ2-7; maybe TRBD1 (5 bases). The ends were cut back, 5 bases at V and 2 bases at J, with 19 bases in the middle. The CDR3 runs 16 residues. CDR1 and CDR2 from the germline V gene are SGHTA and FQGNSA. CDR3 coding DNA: TGTGCCAGCAGCCCCTTGGGGTTCAGGGCGGCCTACGAGCAGTACTTC. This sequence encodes CASSPLGFRAAYEQYF.

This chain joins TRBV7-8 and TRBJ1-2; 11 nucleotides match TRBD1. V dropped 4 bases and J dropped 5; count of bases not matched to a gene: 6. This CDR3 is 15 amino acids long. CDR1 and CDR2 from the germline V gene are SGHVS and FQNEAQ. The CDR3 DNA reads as TGTGCCAGCAGCTCCGGACAGGGGGCATGGTATGGCTACACCTTC. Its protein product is CASSSGQGAWYGYTF. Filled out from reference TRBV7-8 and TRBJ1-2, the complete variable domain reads GAGVSQSPRYKVAKRGQDVALRCDPISGHVSLFWYQQALGQGPEFLTYFQNEAQLDKSGLPSDRFFAERPEGSVSTLKIQRTQQEDSAVYLCASSSGQGAWYGYTFGSGTRLTVV.

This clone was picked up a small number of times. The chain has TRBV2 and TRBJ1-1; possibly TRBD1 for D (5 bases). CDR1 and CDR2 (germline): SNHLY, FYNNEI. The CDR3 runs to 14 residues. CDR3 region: CLRVPGYAGTEAFF. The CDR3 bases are TGTTTGAGGGTACCAGGGTACGCGGGCACTGAAGCTTTCTTT.

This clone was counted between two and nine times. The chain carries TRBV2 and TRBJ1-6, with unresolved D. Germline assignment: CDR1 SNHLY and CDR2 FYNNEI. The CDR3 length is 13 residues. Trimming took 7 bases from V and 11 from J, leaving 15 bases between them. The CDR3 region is CASTGDVVAPLHF. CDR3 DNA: TGTGCCAGCACCGGTGATGTGGTTGCACCCCTCCACTTT.

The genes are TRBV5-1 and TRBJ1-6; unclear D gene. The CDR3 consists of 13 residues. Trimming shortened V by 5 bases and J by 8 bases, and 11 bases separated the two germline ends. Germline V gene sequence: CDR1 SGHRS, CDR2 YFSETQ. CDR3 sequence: CASRPADDSPLHF. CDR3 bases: TGCGCCAGCAGGCCGGCTGACGATTCACCCCTCCACTTT.

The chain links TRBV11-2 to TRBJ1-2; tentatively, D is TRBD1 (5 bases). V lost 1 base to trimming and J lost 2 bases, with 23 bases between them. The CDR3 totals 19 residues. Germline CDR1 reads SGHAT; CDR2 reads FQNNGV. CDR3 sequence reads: CASSLGRGTRARLNYGYTF. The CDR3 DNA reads TGTGCCAGCAGCTTAGGCCGAGGGACTCGCGCCCGCTTAAACTATGGCTACACCTTC.

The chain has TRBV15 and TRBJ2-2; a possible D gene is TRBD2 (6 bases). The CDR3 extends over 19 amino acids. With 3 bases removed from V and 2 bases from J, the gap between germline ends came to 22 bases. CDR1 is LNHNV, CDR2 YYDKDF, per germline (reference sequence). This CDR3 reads CATSSTSGPLGTNTGELFF. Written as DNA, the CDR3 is TGTGCCACCAGCAGTACCTCAGGGCCCCTCGGGACTAACACCGGGGAGCTGTTTTTT.

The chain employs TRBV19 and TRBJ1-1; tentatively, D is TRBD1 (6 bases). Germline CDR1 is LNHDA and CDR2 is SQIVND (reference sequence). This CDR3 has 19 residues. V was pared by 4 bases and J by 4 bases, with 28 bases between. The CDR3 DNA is TGTGCCAGTAGTAATAGGGGGGATCTTTTTGGGTGGTTTAGCACTGAAGCTTTCTTT. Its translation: CASSNRGDLFGWFSTEAFF.

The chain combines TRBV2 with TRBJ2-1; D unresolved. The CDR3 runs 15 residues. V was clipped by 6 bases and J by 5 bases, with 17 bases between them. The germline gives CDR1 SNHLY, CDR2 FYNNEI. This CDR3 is CASRLEKLINNEQFF. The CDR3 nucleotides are TGTGCCAGCAGATTGGAGAAACTTATAAACAATGAGCAGTTCTTC.

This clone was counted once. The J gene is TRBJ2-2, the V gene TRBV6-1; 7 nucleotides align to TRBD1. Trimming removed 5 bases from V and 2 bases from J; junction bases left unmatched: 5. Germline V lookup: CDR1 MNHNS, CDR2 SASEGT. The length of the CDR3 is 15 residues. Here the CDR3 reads CASSPRQGNTGELFF. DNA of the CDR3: TGTGCCAGCAGTCCTAGACAGGGAAACACCGGGGAGCTGTTTTTT.

The CDR3, as DNA: TGTGCCAGCCTGGGGGATGGAAACACCATATATTTT. Protein: CASLGDGNTIYF. The chain employs TRBV2 and TRBJ1-3; possibly TRBD1 for D (5 bases). Germline V gene data show CDR1 as SNHLY and CDR2 as FYNNEI. The CDR3 runs 12 residues. Between the trimmed V and J ends, which lost 8 bases and 3 bases, there was a span of 8 bases.

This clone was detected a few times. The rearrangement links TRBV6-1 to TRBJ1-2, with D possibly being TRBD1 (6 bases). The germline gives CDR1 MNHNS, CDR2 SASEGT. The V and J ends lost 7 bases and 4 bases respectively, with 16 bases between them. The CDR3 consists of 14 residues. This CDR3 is CASTPSRGLYGYTF. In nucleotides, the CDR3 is TGTGCCAGCACCCCATCCAGGGGCCTCTATGGCTACACCTTC.

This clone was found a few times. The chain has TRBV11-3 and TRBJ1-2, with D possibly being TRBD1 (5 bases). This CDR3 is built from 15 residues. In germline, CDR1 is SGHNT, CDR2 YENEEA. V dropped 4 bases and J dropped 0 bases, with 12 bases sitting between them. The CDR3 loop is CASSSPREPNYGYTF. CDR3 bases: TGTGCCAGCAGCTCCCCCAGGGAACCTAACTATGGCTACACCTTC.

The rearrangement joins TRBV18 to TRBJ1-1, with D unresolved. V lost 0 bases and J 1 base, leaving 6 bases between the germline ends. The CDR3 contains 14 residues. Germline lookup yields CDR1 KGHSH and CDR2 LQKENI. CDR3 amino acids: CASSPPYRNTEAFF. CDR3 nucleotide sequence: TGTGCCAGCTCACCACCATATCGGAACACTGAAGCTTTCTTT.